These T cell receptor beta chains were read from a single sample in a study of cytomegalovirus exposure and HLA in healthy donors. Data came from immunoSEQ multiplex PCR; TCRdb stores just in-frame clones and leaves some out. The sample shows approximately 160,000 clones, roughly 71% of them seen only once. The source material was PBMCs. The receptors derive from a woman aged 45-65 years in good health and CMV-seropositive. The CDR3 runs from the conserved cysteine through the conserved F or W.

cdr3_length	v_call	j_call	cdr3_aa
13	TRBV2	TRBJ1-5	CASRIDRDQPQHF
15	TRBV5-1	TRBJ1-2	CASSTRQGMDYGYTF
13	TRBV18	TRBJ2-7	CASSTDRGGEQYF
12	TRBV2	TRBJ2-3	CASVGDADTQYF
12	TRBV2	TRBJ2-6	CASRAGANVLTF
13	TRBV18	TRBJ2-5	CASSQGARETQYF
15	TRBV7-8	TRBJ1-4	CASSLGGTGAEKLFF
12	TRBV2	TRBJ2-5	CASRQGMETQYF
11	TRBV10-3	TRBJ2-7	CAIASSYEQYF
15	TRBV27	TRBJ2-7	CASSPQTAPVHEQYF
14	TRBV30	TRBJ1-6	CAWSSSTGNSPLHF
14	TRBV5-1	TRBJ2-7	CASSLAGTSNEQYF
14	TRBV2	TRBJ1-1	CASIGFGGNTEAFF
11	TRBV20-1	TRBJ1-2	CSANRGHGYTF
17	TRBV4-1	TRBJ2-1	CASSKSGTVFTYNEQFF
16	TRBV6-1	TRBJ1-2	CASSEAGDYFPNGYPF
14	TRBV6-5	TRBJ2-7	CASSIQGRSYEQYF
12	TRBV5-4	TRBJ2-7	CASSSAGVVQYF
15	TRBV10-3	TRBJ2-7	CAISESPGQGDEQYF
17	TRBV5-8	TRBJ2-6	CASSLGTGGAGANVLTF
12	TRBV2	TRBJ2-1	CASSLQGYEQFF
15	TRBV5-1	TRBJ2-5	CASSSLAGGQETQYF
16	TRBV5-1	TRBJ1-6	CASSFTGTGNNSPLHF
18	TRBV6-1	TRBJ2-1	CASSERGAGGSSYNEQFF
14	TRBV27	TRBJ1-6	CASSPDIYNSPLHF
16	TRBV6-6	TRBJ2-1	CATREGTASSYNEQFF
13	TRBV7-9	TRBJ1-1	CASSLPPGGEAFF
15	TRBV2	TRBJ2-5	CASSEGPGHQETQYF
23	TRBV6-1	TRBJ2-1	CASSELARVPGQVGPSSYNEQFF
12	TRBV30	TRBJ2-7	CAWSPNSYEQYF
15	TRBV5-1	TRBJ2-7	CASSDREKSVLEQYF
15	TRBV18	TRBJ2-5	CASSVNAGGGETQYF
14	TRBV5-1	TRBJ2-7	CASSLGGGPYEQYF
14	TRBV4-2	TRBJ1-1	CASSQEQGLREAFF